This note documents a single T cell receptor beta chain sequence. This clonotype was counted a few times. Its antigen is not yet known. Base quality data are lacking; no much larger clone is found one base away. The data originate from a study of T cells in Graves' hyperthyroidism and ophthalmopathy (dated by TCRdb to about 2019). Regarding the research as a whole: Peripheral blood was sampled at the time of initial diagnosis, prior to any treatment. The paper reports TCR Vbeta CDR3 sequencing of roughly 140 peripheral blood samples: 43 ophthalmopathy, under 80 hyperthyroidism and roughly 17 progressor patients. Prospective prediction of ophthalmopathy was tested in an independent validation cohort consisting of 18 to 20 hyperthyroidism patients and approximately 16 patients who later progressed to ophthalmopathy. In addition, the study compared T-cell repertoires in thyroid tissue and in blood from over 5 Graves' hyperthyroidism patients. The 85 to 100 discovery patients were randomly split 7:3 into training and test sets. A discovery cohort of about 95 patients, roughly 43 with Graves' ophthalmopathy and about 60 with stable Graves' hyperthyroidism, was used to find distinguishing TCR V-J signatures. After sampling, hyperthyroidism patients received methimazole starting at 30 mg daily, and ophthalmopathy patients received high-dose intravenous methylprednisolone.

The TCR beta CDR3 regions were amplified from RNA transcripts. The first round of RT-PCR for the TCR CDR3 was performed with the HTBI primer set and the Qiagen OneStep RT-PCR kit. Libraries were constructed in a second round of multiplex PCR, after which size selection and purification were performed. Sequencing of the libraries was done on an Illumina HiSeq2000 using paired-end 100 bp reads. For the original study's pipeline: SOAPnuke was used to process the raw data, removing reads that contained adapters or uncalled bases, had a mean Phred below 15, or lacked an exact match to the constant primer or identifier. COPE v1.2.5 was used to merge high-quality paired reads, and clonotypes were defined as unique nucleotide sequences. MiTCR v1.1 was used to align the clonotypes against IMGT TRBV, TRBD and TRBJ reference segments. Analysis was restricted to V-J combinations with a frequency above 0.0001, which covered 98% to 99.2% of repertoires. A TCS score was defined as the ratio of F50 (clonal expansion) to E x V (chaos), with BLOSUM62-based TCRdist applied between CDR3 peptides within each V-J. Welch's t-statistics and random forest reduced fewer than 550 V-J features to about 12, which were used in a naive Bayes classifier (R e1071). TCRdb took the public reads, trimmed them with fastp at Q25, ran MiXCR for clone calling and kept in-frame beta chains. All rows with the same CDR3 protein become a single entry with the most common DNA and genes. TCRdb's processing, not the study's, gives the V and J calls here. In this sample the table shows fewer than 500,000 distinct CDR3 sequences, roughly 14% of which occur a single time. The ten largest clones capture about 19% of the sample.

Trimming takes 3 bases from V and 6 bases from J, and the germline ends sit 15 bases apart. For CDR1 and CDR2, the germline V gene lists ENHRY and SYGVKD. The cysteine opens and the phenylalanine closes a CDR3 of 14 amino acids. Only the CDR3 DNA stays, 42 bases, in frame from base 1. Results and caveats for the whole study, not just this receptor: Most expanded thyroid clonotypes (frequency above 0.001) were also found in blood, which suggests that blood repertoires may mirror thyroid immune responses. A model built on a 13 V-J signature distinguished ophthalmopathy from stable hyperthyroidism, reaching 85% to 90% sensitivity and about 81% specificity in cross-validation and 80%/75% in testing. In validation, progression to ophthalmopathy was predicted by the model with nearly 71% sensitivity and around 75% specificity, a median of approximately 6.5 months before onset. No statistical method was used to set the sample size in advance, and investigators knew the group allocation.

Ophthalmopathy patients had moderately to severely active disease, Clinical Activity Score of at least 3, NOSPECS grade of at least 4, and duration under 3 months. Any patient with an uncontrolled infection, another autoimmune disease, pregnancy or lactation was excluded. Diagnoses were based on clinical symptoms, serum thyroxine and TRAb, thyroid ultrasound and orbital computed tomography. PBMCs were separated from over 9 ml of fresh peripheral blood using Ficoll-Paque density gradient centrifugation. Total RNA was extracted using Trizol reagent, and RNA quality was assessed on an Agilent 2100 Bioanalyzer.

This receptor was identified in a woman in her 30s with Graves' ophthalmopathy. The sample consisted of blood. The rearrangement combines TRBV10-3 with TRBJ2-7, and TRBD1 may be the D gene, going by 5 matching bases. The sequenced DNA: TGTGCCATCAGTGACGGTTTGTCAGGGATCGAGCAGTACTTC. It codes for CAISDGLSGIEQYF.